This section outlines one T cell receptor (beta chain) sequence together with its context. Assay: immunoSEQ multiplex PCR; the TCRdb copy retains only in-frame clones and omits some. This table has roughly 160,000 clones, under 95% appearing once. This sample is drawn from a study of blood T cell repertoires in COVID-19. The TCR was taken from a man younger than 35 with acute or convalescent COVID-19. The sequenced sample was peripheral blood.

CDR3 amino acids: CASRRTGNTGELFF. DNA of the CDR3: TGTGCCAGCAGAAGGACTGGGAACACCGGGGAGCTGTTTTTT. The V and J genes are TRBV6-5 and TRBJ2-2; tentative D call: TRBD2 (5 bases). Germline values: CDR1 MNHEY, CDR2 SVGAGI. This CDR3 region has 14 residues. Trimming cost V 6 bases and J 1 base, with 9 bases left between them.